These 9 T cell receptor beta chains originate from one sample sequenced in a study of shared clonotypes between healthy human individuals. TCRdb's copy holds only in-frame clones and misses some; the assay was immunoSEQ multiplex PCR. The table has a few million clones, around 90% seen once; the top ten hold roughly 0.14%. Material: naive CD4+ T cells sorted from blood. Indicated subset: CD45RA+ positively selected. The receptor set was obtained from a man between 18 and 29 years old in good health.

V usage is TRBV6-6 and J usage is TRBJ2-1; 10 nucleotides match TRBD2. V gave up 7 bases and J gave up 9 bases; unmatched junction bases: 6. CDR3 length equals 13 residues. In germline, CDR1 is MNHNY, CDR2 SVGAGI (reference sequence). The CDR3 loop is CASIRAGGIEQFF. CDR3 DNA: TGTGCCAGCATAAGAGCGGGAGGGATTGAGCAGTTCTTC.

The chain recombines TRBV9 with TRBJ1-6; TRBD1 matches at 7 bases. V was clipped by 1 base and J by 7 bases; unmatched bases: 2. The CDR3 is made up of 14 amino acids. CDR1 SGDLS and CDR2 YYNGEE come from the germline V gene. The CDR3 protein is CASSVQDRNSPLHF. CDR3 DNA: TGTGCCAGCAGCGTACAGGACAGGAATTCACCCCTCCACTTT.

Comment on this clone: This same CDR3 is encoded by further DNA sequences in the sample. V usage is TRBV5-1 and J usage is TRBJ1-5; 7 bases agree with TRBD1. After removal of 4 bases from V and 2 bases from J, the junction contained 3 bases not matched to a gene. The CDR3 has 14 residues. Germline V gene data show CDR1 as SGHRS and CDR2 as YFSETQ. Here the CDR3 reads CASSIGQGNQPQHF. CDR3 nucleotides: TGCGCCAGCAGCATTGGACAGGGCAATCAGCCCCAGCATTTT.

The gene calls are TRBV6-1 and TRBJ1-4, with D tentatively TRBD1 (6 bases). The CDR3 spans 14 residues. Germline V gene lookup returns CDR1 MNHNS and CDR2 SASEGT. The V end lost 7 bases, the J end lost 8 bases, and 17 bases lay between the germline ends. The CDR3 loop is CASKELQGREKLFF. In DNA form, the CDR3 reads TGTGCCAGCAAAGAATTACAGGGCCGAGAAAAACTGTTTTTT.

The chain recombines TRBV7-3 with TRBJ2-5, with 9 bases fitting TRBD1. V lost 5 bases and J lost 4; bases outside the gene matches: 5. Germline V lookup: CDR1 SGHTA, CDR2 FQGTGA. This CDR3 has 14 residues. CDR3 residues: CASSRGTGRETQYF. For the CDR3, the DNA is TGTGCCAGCAGCCGCGGGACAGGGAGAGAGACCCAGTACTTC.

The CDR3 protein is CASSHPTSESSYNEQFF. The DNA for the CDR3 is TGCGCCAGCAGCCACCCCACTAGCGAGAGCTCCTACAATGAGCAGTTCTTC. This rearrangement joins TRBV4-1 to TRBJ2-1; the match to TRBD2 covers 7 bases. Per germline, CDR1 MGHRA and CDR2 YSYEKL. The CDR3 length is 17 residues. The V and J ends lost 3 bases and 0 bases, in that order; junction bases with no gene match: 8.

Comments on this clone: Different DNA sequences within this sample yield the same CDR3. The chain uses TRBV2 and TRBJ1-1; D not resolved. Germline V gene sequence: CDR1 SNHLY, CDR2 FYNNEI. V was shortened by 6 bases and J by 0 bases, with 11 bases between the two germline ends. CDR3 length: 14 amino acids. The CDR3 loop is CASSPEVLNTEAFF. The CDR3 DNA follows: TGTGCCAGCAGCCCTGAGGTCTTGAACACTGAAGCTTTCTTT.

The V gene is TRBV2, the J gene TRBJ1-2, with a weak D call TRBD1 (6 bases). Per germline, CDR1 SNHLY and CDR2 FYNNEI. The V end lost 1 base, the J end lost 2 bases, and 11 bases lay between the germline ends. The CDR3 extends over 15 amino acids. The CDR3 spells CASSEVAGVNYGYTF. The CDR3 DNA sequence: TGTGCCAGCAGTGAAGTGGCAGGGGTGAACTATGGCTACACCTTC.

This rearrangement joins TRBV5-4 to TRBJ2-7, with 11 positions matching TRBD1. The germline V gene has CDR1 SGHNT and CDR2 YYREEE (reference sequence). This CDR3 region has 15 residues. The J segment lost 7 bases and the V segment lost 10 bases, leaving 16 bases of the junction unmatched. CDR3 loop: CAGETGTGGLVEQYF. The CDR3 DNA reads as TGTGCCGGCGAAACCGGGACAGGGGGGTTAGTGGAGCAGTACTTC.